This T cell receptor (beta chain) was sequenced in a study of shared clonotypes between healthy human individuals. Whole-study results and caveats: Naive subsets usually exceeded memory subsets in estimated richness.

The genomic DNA of each subset was split evenly across several immunoSEQ plates. The authors' processing: ImmunoSEQ gave junction-only sequences without quality scores, so filtering differed. Method: immunoSEQ multiplex PCR; TCRdb's copy keeps in-frame clones and lacks some. V and J calls and clone size are copied from that table; D and trimming were computed from the DNA. The sample holds hundreds of thousands of clones, around two thirds seen once. Germline-derived CDR1 and CDR2 are SGHTS and YDEGEE. V was pared by 4 bases and J by 4 bases, with 13 bases between. This CDR3 has 14 amino acids. Concerning this clone itself: Antigen specificity is unknown.

V and J are TRBV5-8 and TRBJ2-3; D is possibly TRBD1 (5 bases). The sequence was obtained from a woman aged 25 to 39 in good health. The sample consisted of memory CD4+ T cells sorted from blood. Regarding subset: CD45RA-negative fraction. The CDR3 sequence is CASSAYRRADTQYF. The CDR3 DNA sequence: TGTGCCAGCAGCGCCTACAGGCGAGCAGATACGCAGTATTTT.